The rows below give T cell receptor beta chains drawn from one sample of a study of blood T cell repertoires in COVID-19. The method was immunoSEQ multiplex PCR; TCRdb's version includes in-frame clones alone and lacks a portion of them. This table has some 200,000 clones, nearly 90% appearing once. Source material: peripheral blood. The receptor source for this set is a man in his 60s with active or convalescent COVID-19. CDR3s include the opening cysteine and the closing phenylalanine or tryptophan. D genes are given only for firm matches. Rows may omit the clone size; those that give it use once, few, many or a size class.

d_call j_call v_call clone_size cdr3_nt cdr3_aa
TRBD2 TRBJ2-5 TRBV5-1 - TGCGCCAGCTCCCCGGGGGCTAGCGGGGGTCAAGAGACCCAGTACTTC CASSPGASGGQETQYF
- TRBJ1-1 TRBV24-1 - TGTGCCACCAGTGATTTTGATTCAGGGTCGAACACTGAAGCTTTCTTT CATSDFDSGSNTEAFF
TRBD1 TRBJ1-2 TRBV28 - TGTGCCAGCAGTGACGGGGACAGGGAGTGGGAGGGCTACACCTTC CASSDGDREWEGYTF
- TRBJ2-7 TRBV19 few TGTGCCAGTAGTATTGGTCCCTACTACGAGCAGTACTTC CASSIGPYYEQYF
TRBD2 TRBJ2-2 TRBV4-1 - TGCGCCAGCAGTCTTTGGGGGCGGGGGGAGGACACCGGGGAGCTGTTTTTT CASSLWGRGEDTGELFF
TRBD1 TRBJ2-2 TRBV6-1 few TGTGCCAGCAGTGGGGGGTTTATCGACAGGGGACGTACCGGGGAGCTGTTTTTT CASSGGFIDRGRTGELFF
TRBD1 TRBJ1-4 TRBV7-2 - TGTGCCAGCAGCGTTGGGACAGGGGGGAGTAATGAAAAACTGTTTTTT CASSVGTGGSNEKLFF
- TRBJ2-3 TRBV18 - TGTGCCAGCTCACCCCTGGCGGGGTCGAGCACAGATACGCAGTATTTT CASSPLAGSSTDTQYF
TRBD2 TRBJ2-7 TRBV4-2 - TGTGCCAGCAGCCAAGATCCCACTAGCGGGGGTCTCGAGCAGTACTTC CASSQDPTSGGLEQYF
- TRBJ2-7 TRBV10-3 - TGTGCCATCAGTGAGTCACAGGTCCACGAGCAGTACTTC CAISESQVHEQYF
- TRBJ1-6 TRBV19 - TGTGCCAGTGGACCAGACAGCCTAAATTCACCCCTCCACTTT CASGPDSLNSPLHF
TRBD1 TRBJ2-7 TRBV4-2 - TGTGCCAGCAGCCAAACCCGGGACAGGGTGTTCTTC CASSQTRDRVFF
TRBD2 TRBJ2-7 TRBV7-2 - TGTGCCAGCAGCACAGGACTAGCGGGGGCGGACGAGCAGTACTTC CASSTGLAGADEQYF
- TRBJ2-3 TRBV5-1 - TGCGCCAGCAGCCTCGGACTTGCGACAGATACGCAGTATTTT CASSLGLATDTQYF
- TRBJ1-4 TRBV5-1 - TGCGCCAGCAGCCTCCCAGGGGAAAAACTGTTTTTT CASSLPGEKLFF
- TRBJ1-6 TRBV2 - TGTGCCAGCTCCGATAGCCATGGTTCACCCCTCCACTTT CASSDSHGSPLHF
- TRBJ2-3 TRBV4-2 - TGTGCCAGTGCCGCCGGGACTAGCACAGATACGCAGTATTTT CASAAGTSTDTQYF
TRBD1 TRBJ1-6 TRBV6-5 - TGTGCCAGCAGTTACTCGATGACAGGGGGCGATTCACCCCTCCACTTT CASSYSMTGGDSPLHF
TRBD2 TRBJ2-3 TRBV4-1 - TGCGCCAGCAGCCGTCGACTAGCGGGGCGAGGCACAGATACGCAGTATTTT CASSRRLAGRGTDTQYF
- TRBJ1-6 TRBV5-5 - TGTGCCAGCAGCTTGGACAGGATCGAATCACCCCTCCACTTT CASSLDRIESPLHF
- TRBJ1-4 TRBV5-1 - TGCGCCAGCAGCCTGGACAGTCAGCTTGGTGAAAAACTGTTTTTT CASSLDSQLGEKLFF
TRBD1 TRBJ1-1 TRBV5-8 - TGTGCCAGCAGCTTAACAGGGGCCCCTTTCTTT CASSLTGAPFF
- TRBJ1-5 TRBV5-1 - TGCGCCAGCAGCCCCGGCAATTCAGGCGTGGAGCCCCAGCATTTT CASSPGNSGVEPQHF
- TRBJ1-2 TRBV18 - TGTGCCAGCTCACAACCGGACAGAAACTATGGCTACACCTTC CASSQPDRNYGYTF
TRBD2 TRBJ2-2 TRBV7-9 - TGTGCCAGCAGCCATCGGACTAGCGGGCACCCCACCGGGGAGCTGTTTTTT CASSHRTSGHPTGELFF
TRBD1 TRBJ1-1 TRBV6-1 few TGTGCCAGCAGTGACCCCGGACAGGGCACCACTGAAGCTTTCTTT CASSDPGQGTTEAFF
TRBD2 TRBJ2-5 TRBV7-9 few TGTGCCAGCATCGCAGCCGGGACTAGCTTGGCCGAGACCCAGTACTTC CASIAAGTSLAETQYF
- TRBJ1-2 TRBV20-1 few TGCAGTGCTAGTTTCCGAGGTCCCTATGGCTACACCTTC CSASFRGPYGYTF
- TRBJ1-6 TRBV10-3 - TGTGCCAAGAGGGGGATCGGGGATAATTCACCCCTCCACTTT CAKRGIGDNSPLHF
- TRBJ2-6 TRBV14 - TGTGCCAGCAGCCAGGGACTCCTTAAACCCTCTGGGGCCAACGTCCTGACTTTC CASSQGLLKPSGANVLTF
- TRBJ1-6 TRBV19 - TGTGCCAGTAGTATAGACGGGAATTCACCCCTCCACTTT CASSIDGNSPLHF